These 17 T cell receptor beta chains were all obtained from the same sample, sequenced in a study of T cell repertoires in cytomegalovirus infection. Antigen specificity for these receptors is unknown. TCRdb ran MiXCR on the reads and lists one entry per CDR3 protein. The table includes about 830,000 distinct CDR3 sequences, about 33% detected once. The sequenced sample was cultured CD8+ T cells from PBMCs, obtained from culture after CMV antigen stimulation. The receptors shown here come from a human donor in good health (CMV status not recorded). Some clones in this sample may be carry-over from other donors' samples.

The rearrangement joins TRBV29-1 to TRBJ2-5; maybe TRBD1 (5 bases). From germline, CDR1 is SQVTM and CDR2 ANQGSEA. Trimming left V 7 bases short and J 6 bases short, with 15 bases between. The CDR3 totals 12 residues. The CDR3 is CSETDNRKTQYF. DNA for the CDR3: TGCAGCGAAACGGACAATCGGAAGACCCAGTACTTC.

On this clonotype itself: One end of the junction varies from germline; a read error may be responsible. V usage is TRBV2 and J usage is TRBJ1-2; D is perhaps TRBD1 (5 bases). This CDR3 has 11 amino acids. Germline assignment: CDR1 SNHLY and CDR2 FYNNEI. CDR3 protein: CPSRDNYGYTF. The CDR3 coding sequence is TGTCCCAGCAGGGACAACTATGGCTACACCTTC.

This clonotype was observed many times. The chain has TRBV7-3 and TRBJ1-1, with TRBD1 as a possible D gene (5 bases). The V and J ends lost 5 bases and 2 bases respectively, with 9 bases between them. Looked up from germline, CDR1 is SGHTA and CDR2 is FQGTGA. The CDR3 extends over 13 amino acids. The CDR3 region has the DNA TGTGCCAGCAGCCGACAGCAAAACACTGAAGCTTTCTTT. Its protein is CASSRQQNTEAFF.

This clonotype appeared a few times. This chain connects TRBV5-4 to TRBJ2-1; 7 nucleotides match TRBD1. V lost 0 bases, J lost 9 bases, and 6 bases stayed unmatched. CDR3 length equals 14 residues. Germline V CDR1 and CDR2: SGHNT, YYREEE (reference sequence). As DNA, the CDR3 is TGTGCCAGCAGCTTGGGACAGGGCGTTAGTGAGCAGTTCTTC. It specifies CASSLGQGVSEQFF.

There are a few counts of this clonotype. The chain employs TRBV19 and TRBJ2-3; D gene uncertain. Per germline, CDR1 LNHDA and CDR2 SQIVND (reference sequence). V shed 4 bases and J shed 2 bases, with 4 bases lying between them. The CDR3 totals 12 residues. CDR3 in amino acids: CASSTPTDTQYF. CDR3 in DNA: TGTGCCAGTAGTACACCCACAGATACGCAGTATTTT.

This clonotype has only a few counts. The rearrangement uses TRBV4-1 and TRBJ2-2; 7 bases are shared with TRBD1. This CDR3 is built from 17 residues. The germline CDR1 and CDR2 sequences are MGHRA and YSYEKL. With V trimmed by 0 bases and J by 4 bases, 8 bases remained unmatched. CDR3 in amino acids: CASSQDPGQGVTGELFF. CDR3 coding DNA: TGCGCCAGCAGCCAAGATCCGGGTCAGGGGGTCACCGGGGAGCTGTTTTTT.

The chain carries TRBV28 and TRBJ2-2; D unresolved. Germline V gene lookup returns CDR1 MDHEN and CDR2 SYDVKM. Between the trimmed V and J ends, which lost 2 bases and 4 bases, there was a span of 14 bases. There are 16 residues in the CDR3. The CDR3 sequence is CASSLIFPRATGELFF. The CDR3 DNA is TGTGCCAGCAGTTTAATATTCCCCCGGGCCACCGGGGAGCTGTTTTTT.

This chain joins TRBV15 and TRBJ2-7; tentatively, D is TRBD2 (5 bases). V was cut by 4 bases and J by 0 bases, with 13 bases left in between. The CDR3 runs 15 residues. Germline values: CDR1 LNHNV, CDR2 YYDKDF (reference sequence). The chain's CDR3 is CATSTLATSSYEQYF. The CDR3 bases are TGTGCCACCAGCACTCTAGCTACAAGCTCCTACGAGCAGTACTTC. Using reference TRBV15 and TRBJ2-7 for the parts outside the CDR3, the full variable domain is DAMVIQNPRYQVTQFGKPVTLSCSQTLNHNVMYWYQQKSSQAPKLLFHYYDKDFNNEADTPDNFQSRRPNTSFCFLDIRSPGLGDTAMYLCATSTLATSSYEQYFGPGTRLTVT.

V usage is TRBV20-1 and J usage is TRBJ2-3; D unclear. Trimming took 3 bases from V and 2 from J, leaving 18 bases between them. Germline loops: CDR1 DFQATT, CDR2 SNEGSKA (reference sequence). The length of the CDR3 is 16 residues. CDR3 sequence: CSARTPLMGLTDTQYF. CDR3 in DNA: TGCAGTGCTAGGACCCCTTTAATGGGCCTCACAGATACGCAGTATTTT.

This clonotype was observed many times. The chain uses TRBV12-3 or TRBV12-4 and TRBJ1-1; 8 bases are a match to TRBD1. The CDR3 runs 16 residues. V dropped 1 base and J dropped 5; count of bases not matched to a gene: 9. CDR3 coding DNA: TGTGCCAGCAGTTTAGGGCTCGGACAGGGAGGGACTGAAGCTTTCTTT. It yields the protein CASSLGLGQGGTEAFF.

The V gene is TRBV5-4, the J gene TRBJ1-3; D might be TRBD1 (6 bases). This CDR3 has 16 residues. V lost 4 bases, J lost 0 bases, and 14 bases lay in between. Germline V gives CDR1 SGHNT, CDR2 YYREEE (reference sequence). For the CDR3, the DNA is TGTGCCAGCAGCCCTGCTCAGGGGACCTCTGGAAACACCATATATTTT. Its translation: CASSPAQGTSGNTIYF.

This clonotype was picked up a small number of times. CDR3 sequence (DNA): TGTGCCAGCAGCCTTCATCCGGGACAGGGGTTTAGAAGGGACACTGAAGCTTTCTTT. Translating gives CASSLHPGQGFRRDTEAFF. V gene TRBV7-9 combines with J gene TRBJ1-1, with 10 nucleotides matching TRBD1. The CDR3 is 19 amino acids. V lost 5 bases to trimming and J lost 3 bases; unmatched junction nucleotides: 18. CDR1 is SEHNR, CDR2 FQNEAQ, per germline (reference sequence). Combining the CDR3 with reference TRBV7-9 and TRBJ1-1 gives the whole variable domain DTGVSQNPRHKITKRGQNVTFRCDPISEHNRLYWYRQTLGQGPEFLTYFQNEAQLEKSRLLSDRFSAERPKGSFSTLEIQRTEQGDSAMYLCASSLHPGQGFRRDTEAFFGQGTRLTVV.

The V call is TRBV28, the J call TRBJ2-5, with a possible D match to TRBD2 (5 bases). The CDR3 totals 18 residues. Trimming left V 1 base short and J 1 base short, with 19 bases between. CDR1 MDHEN and CDR2 SYDVKM come from the germline V gene. The CDR3 reads CASSLSLSGEDPQETQYF. DNA of the CDR3: TGTGCCAGCAGTTTATCTCTGTCCGGGGAAGATCCCCAAGAGACCCAGTACTTC. The complete variable domain, with remaining parts taken from reference TRBV28 and TRBJ2-5, reads DVKVTQSSRYLVKRTGEKVFLECVQDMDHENMFWYRQDPGLGLRLIYFSYDVKMKEKGDIPEGYSVSREKKERFSLILESASTNQTSMYLCASSLSLSGEDPQETQYFGPGTRLLVL.

This clonotype was recorded many times. V usage is TRBV4-1 and J usage is TRBJ2-1; D gene uncertain. V lost 4 bases and J lost 8, with 12 bases in between. The CDR3 contains 13 residues. Germline V lookup: CDR1 MGHRA, CDR2 YSYEKL. The CDR3 DNA sequence: TGCGCCAGCAGCCTAAACCCCGAGGATGAGCAGTTCTTC. Residues: CASSLNPEDEQFF.

This clonotype appeared a few times. The chain joins TRBV9 to TRBJ2-3, with TRBD2 identical over 8 bases. The CDR3 is made up of 16 amino acids. The germline CDR1 and CDR2 sequences are SGDLS and YYNGEE. The trim removed 0 bases at V and 2 bases at J, leaving 5 bases unmatched. The CDR3 DNA reads TGTGCCAGCAGCGTAGGAGGCGGGGGGTTCACAGATACGCAGTATTTT. Encoded protein: CASSVGGGGFTDTQYF.

This clonotype was detected a few times. CDR3 residues: CATLEPGQIDYGYTF. The DNA of the CDR3 is TGTGCCACCTTGGAACCGGGACAGATAGACTATGGCTACACCTTC. The chain combines TRBV6-6 with TRBJ1-2, with 7 bases fitting TRBD1. Trimming cost V 10 bases and J 3 bases; bases outside gene matches: 14. This CDR3 spans 15 amino acids. The germline V gene encodes CDR1 MNHNY and CDR2 SVGAGI (reference sequence).

This clonotype occurred many times. The genes are TRBV5-6 and TRBJ2-7; D possibly corresponds to TRBD1 (6 bases). Trimming removed 5 bases at V and 5 bases at J, with 20 bases between. In germline, CDR1 is SGHDT, CDR2 YYEEEE. The length of the CDR3 is 15 residues. The CDR3 region is CASRPYRDTYHEQYV. CDR3 sequence (DNA): TGTGCCAGCAGACCCTACCGGGACACCTACCACGAGCAGTACGTC.